This T cell receptor beta chain was captured in a study of response to subunit inactivated influenza vaccine. In its sample, this clonotype was seen a few times. One entry per CDR3 protein, called by TCRdb with MiXCR from the RT-PCR reads. The repertoire holds 500,000 to 550,000 distinct CDR3 sequences, roughly a quarter seen once, with 2.5% to 3% in the top ten. This CDR3 is 18 amino acids long. Trimming stripped 7 bases from V and 0 bases from J, with 22 bases between. Germline values: CDR1 MNHNS, CDR2 SASEGT. This sample was shared with a second study, whose subject was T cells expressing NK-cell markers. As reported in that work: Beta-chain TCR cDNA was generated via 5'RACE template switching with UMIs. The authors derived TCR beta repertoires from sorted CD3+CD56+NKG2C+, CD3+CD56+NKG2C- and CD3+CD56-NKG2C+ T cells.

Specimen: CD4+ T cells sorted from PBMCs, collected 11 to 12 days after vaccination. The rearrangement uses TRBV6-1 and TRBJ1-3, with a weak D call TRBD1 (6 bases). This receptor was obtained from a man aged 45-65 years who received an inactivated influenza vaccine. CDR3 sequence: CASKGGQPGQSSGNTIYF. The CDR3 coding sequence is TGTGCCAGCAAAGGGGGTCAGCCAGGACAAAGCTCTGGAAACACCATATATTTT.